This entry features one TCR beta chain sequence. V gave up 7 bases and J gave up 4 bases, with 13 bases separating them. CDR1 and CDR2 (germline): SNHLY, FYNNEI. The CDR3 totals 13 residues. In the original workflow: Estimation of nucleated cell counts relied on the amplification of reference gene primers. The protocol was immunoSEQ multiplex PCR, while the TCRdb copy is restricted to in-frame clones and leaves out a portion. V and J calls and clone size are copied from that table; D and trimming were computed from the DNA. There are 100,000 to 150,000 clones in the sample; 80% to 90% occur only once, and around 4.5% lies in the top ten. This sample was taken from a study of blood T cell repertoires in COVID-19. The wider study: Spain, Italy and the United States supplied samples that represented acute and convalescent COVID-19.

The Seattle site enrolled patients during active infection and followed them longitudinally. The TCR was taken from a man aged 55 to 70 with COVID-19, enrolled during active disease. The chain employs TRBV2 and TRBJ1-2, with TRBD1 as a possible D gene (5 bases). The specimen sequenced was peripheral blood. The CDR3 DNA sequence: TGTGCCAGCAAAATGACAGCTGGCTATGGCTACACCTTC. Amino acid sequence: CASKMTAGYGYTF.